Shown below are 14 T cell receptor beta chains from a single sample sequenced in a study of regulatory T cells in long-lasting Graves disease. The authors built TCR beta libraries using iRepertoire HTBI primers and Arm-PCR of CDR3 regions. TCRdb used MiXCR to reprocess the multiplex PCR reads, holding one entry per CDR3 protein. The sample has more than 300,000 distinct CDR3 sequences, 16% seen once. The sample's time point: newly diagnosed GD, antithyroid drugs for less than 3 months. After RNA was extracted from PBMCs, the TCR library was made from it. The same data also went into a second study, on T cells in Graves' hyperthyroidism and ophthalmopathy.

Sample: peripheral blood mononuclear cells (PBMCs), taken at new diagnosis, from a patient treated with antithyroid drugs. The receptors originated from a woman aged 18-30 years with Graves disease.

This chain connects TRBV5-4 to TRBJ1-1; 7 bases line up with TRBD1. The CDR3 is made up of 16 amino acids. V trimming: 1 base; J trimming: 1 base; junction bases outside the gene matches: 7. In germline, CDR1 is SGHNT, CDR2 YYREEE (reference sequence). CDR3 nucleotide sequence: TGTGCCAGCAGCTTGTGGGGAACAGGGGCGAACACTGAAGCTTTCTTT. It codes for CASSLWGTGANTEAFF. Complete variable domain (other parts from reference TRBV5-4 and TRBJ1-1): ETGVTQSPTHLIKTRGQQVTLRCSSQSGHNTVSWYQQALGQGPQFIFQYYREEENGRGNFPPRFSGLQFPNYSSELNVNALELDDSALYLCASSLWGTGANTEAFFGQGTRLTVV.

In its sample, this clonotype was seen many times. This sequence joins TRBV10-2 and TRBJ1-1; the D is unclear. Trimming shortened V by 0 bases and J by 8 bases, and 10 bases separated the two germline ends. The CDR3 is 13 amino acids. Germline assignment: CDR1 WSHSY and CDR2 SAAADI. The DNA of the CDR3 is TGCGCCAGCAGTGAGTCGAAGGCGGGGGAAGCTTTCTTT. It is translated as CASSESKAGEAFF.

The chain is built from TRBV27 and TRBJ2-6; no clear D gene. Trimming removed 8 bases at V and 0 bases at J, with 8 bases between. The CDR3 contains 14 residues. Germline lookup yields CDR1 MNHEY and CDR2 SMNVEV (reference sequence). This CDR3 reads CASGPLSGANVLTF. CDR3 nucleotides: TGTGCCAGCGGCCCTCTCTCTGGGGCCAACGTCCTGACTTTC.

On this clonotype itself: This may arise from a read error, as a much more abundant clone is one base away. The chain combines TRBV6-1 with TRBJ1-2; TRBD1 aligns across 8 bases. Germline V gives CDR1 MNHNS, CDR2 SASEGT. The CDR3 is made up of 17 amino acids. Losses at the gene ends were 4 bases for V and 11 bases for J; bases not matched to a gene: 21. CDR3 protein: CASSVPTPRTGHWWYTF. DNA for the CDR3: TGTGCCAGCAGTGTCCCTACACCCCGGACAGGGCATTGGTGGTACACCTTC.

This clonotype was seen at least ten times. The rearrangement links TRBV3-1 to TRBJ2-5, with 8 bases aligning to TRBD1. The CDR3 is made up of 16 amino acids. The germline gives CDR1 LGHDT, CDR2 YNNKEL (reference sequence). V gave up 4 bases and J gave up 1 base; unmatched junction bases: 8. For the CDR3, the DNA is TGTGCCAGCAGCCCAGACCTGACAGGGGCCCAAGAGACCCAGTACTTC. It codes for CASSPDLTGAQETQYF.

This clonotype showed up many times. The V gene is TRBV28, the J gene TRBJ2-3; 8 bases fit TRBD2. The CDR3 extends over 14 amino acids. Germline trimming cut 10 bases from V and 1 base from J; bases unmatched to any gene: 7. In germline, CDR1 is MDHEN, CDR2 SYDVKM. CDR3 amino acids: CATQTSEGTDTQYF. In nucleotides, the CDR3 is TGTGCCACCCAGACTAGCGAGGGCACAGATACGCAGTATTTT.

The V gene is TRBV12-3 or TRBV12-4, the J gene TRBJ2-1; 9 positions match TRBD1. The CDR3 totals 17 residues. V was clipped by 6 bases and J by 6 bases; unmatched bases: 15. This chain's CDR3 is CASSFGTRQGGGNEQFF. The CDR3 DNA is TGTGCCAGCAGCTTTGGTACCAGACAGGGGGGTGGCAATGAGCAGTTCTTC.

This clonotype was recorded a few times. V gene TRBV3-1 combines with J gene TRBJ2-1, with D perhaps TRBD1 (6 bases). The CDR3 sequence is 18 residues long. The germline V gene encodes CDR1 LGHDT and CDR2 YNNKEL (reference sequence). The V and J ends lost 2 bases and 2 bases respectively, with 19 bases between them. The CDR3 nucleotides read TGTGCCAGCAGCCAATCAAGACAGGCGATTAGAGCCTACAATGAGCAGTTCTTC. The encoded protein is CASSQSRQAIRAYNEQFF.

The V and J genes are TRBV7-9 and TRBJ2-2; 8 nucleotides agree with TRBD1. Germline trimming cut 4 bases from V and 4 bases from J; bases unmatched to any gene: 5. This CDR3 has 15 amino acids. The germline CDR1 and CDR2 sequences are SEHNR and FQNEAQ (reference sequence). CDR3 sequence: CASSYRGSFTGELFF. The CDR3 DNA sequence: TGTGCCAGCAGCTACAGGGGGAGTTTCACCGGGGAGCTGTTTTTT.

The rearrangement joins TRBV11-3 to TRBJ2-2; D is perhaps TRBD2 (6 bases). The germline CDR1 and CDR2 sequences are SGHNT and YENEEA. Trimming took off 6 bases at V and 5 bases at J, with 16 bases between the two ends. This CDR3 has 15 amino acids. The CDR3 loop reads CASRSGAGRTGELFF. DNA of the CDR3: TGTGCCAGCAGGTCCGGGGCGGGGCGGACCGGGGAGCTGTTTTTT.

This clonotype was counted ten times or more. The chain is built from TRBV11-2 and TRBJ2-2; 15 bases are shared with TRBD2. V gave up 1 base and J gave up 4 bases; unmatched junction bases: 4. Germline CDR1 SGHAT, CDR2 FQNNGV. This CDR3 contains 18 residues. The CDR3 DNA reads TGTGCCAGCAGCTTAGGGACTAGCGGGAGGGAGGTCACCGGGGAGCTGTTTTTT. Its protein product is CASSLGTSGREVTGELFF.

Ten or more counts support this clonotype. The chain has TRBV7-6 and TRBJ2-5, with unresolved D. V gave up 3 bases and J gave up 0 bases, with 14 bases separating them. Germline CDR1 and CDR2: SGHVS and FNYEAQ. This CDR3 is 16 amino acids long. The CDR3 reads CASSFGPLVHQETQYF. The CDR3 nucleotides read TGTGCCAGCAGCTTTGGACCGCTCGTTCACCAAGAGACCCAGTACTTC.

The chain combines TRBV4-2 with TRBJ1-1, with TRBD1 as a possible D gene (6 bases). Trimming stripped 3 bases from V and 5 bases from J, with 10 bases between. Germline values: CDR1 LGHNA, CDR2 YNFKEQ. CDR3 length: 13 residues. CDR3 in amino acids: CASSQEGGTEAFF. CDR3 sequence (DNA): TGTGCCAGCAGCCAGGAGGGGGGGACTGAAGCTTTCTTT.

This clonotype has at least ten counts. This chain joins TRBV24-1 and TRBJ2-2; the match to TRBD1 covers 7 bases. CDR3 length: 15 residues. Germline V gene lookup returns CDR1 KGHDR and CDR2 SFDVKD. With 4 bases clipped from V and 7 bases from J, the junction kept 8 bases outside the gene matches. The CDR3 spells CATSDHTGVGGELFF. The CDR3 nucleotides are TGTGCCACCAGTGACCATACAGGGGTCGGCGGGGAGCTGTTTTTT.